The next 4 T cell receptor beta chains were all read from a single sample in a study of blood T cells in healthy people across ages. Next came a second PCR, run for roughly 6 to 11 cycles, which used a sample-barcoded 5' primer along with a J-beta primer mix. TCRdb recomputed calls from the 5' RACE reads with MiXCR, one row per CDR3 protein. In the table there are roughly 800,000 distinct CDR3 sequences, around a quarter of which are singletons. The same data also contributed to another study, on T cells of mothers and their children.

Input material: blood. The receptor set was obtained from a boy younger than 18 in good health.

This clonotype has a handful of counts. The chain is built from TRBV5-1 and TRBJ1-2; TRBD1 matches 11 bases. The V gene's germline CDR1 is SGHRS and CDR2 YFSETQ. This CDR3 spans 15 amino acids. V trimming: 0 bases; J trimming: 5 bases; junction bases outside the gene matches: 3. The CDR3 sequence is CASSLADRGLYGYTF. CDR3 sequence (DNA): TGCGCCAGCAGCTTGGCGGACAGGGGGCTTTATGGCTACACCTTC. The full variable domain, rest sourced from reference TRBV5-1 and TRBJ1-2, is KAGVTQTPRYLIKTRGQQVTLSCSPISGHRSVSWYQQTPGQGLQFLFEYFSETQRNKGNFPGRFSGRQFSNSRSEMNVSTLELGDSALYLCASSLADRGLYGYTFGSGTRLTVV.

This clonotype was seen more than once but under ten times. The CDR3 region has the DNA TGCAGCGGGGGGGGATATGATGAAAAACTGTTTTTT. It translates to CSGGGYDEKLFF. The rearrangement uses TRBV29-1 and TRBJ1-4, with D possibly being TRBD1 (5 bases). Germline assignment: CDR1 SQVTM and CDR2 ANQGSEA. The V and J ends lost 7 bases and 6 bases respectively, with 12 bases between them. This CDR3 region has 12 residues.

This chain joins TRBV29-1 and TRBJ2-7, with D possibly TRBD1 on 5 matching bases. From germline, CDR1 is SQVTM and CDR2 ANQGSEA. This CDR3 contains 12 residues. V dropped 7 bases and J dropped 5 bases, with 15 bases sitting between them. The CDR3 bases are TGCAGCGGAGACGACAGAGGACACGAGCAGTACTTC. Its protein is CSGDDRGHEQYF.

The chain couples TRBV5-5 to TRBJ1-4; 10 bases fit TRBD1. Germline V gives CDR1 SGHKS, CDR2 YYEKEE (reference sequence). The CDR3 consists of 15 residues. V shed 4 bases, J shed 8 bases, and the junction held 8 bases outside the gene matches. This chain's CDR3 is CASSLPGQGREKLFF. CDR3 nucleotides: TGTGCCAGCAGCCTACCGGGACAGGGGCGAGAAAAACTGTTTTTT. Filled out from reference TRBV5-5 and TRBJ1-4, the complete variable domain reads DAGVTQSPTHLIKTRGQQVTLRCSPISGHKSVSWYQQVLGQGPQFIFQYYEKEERGRGNFPDRFSARQFPNYSSELNVNALLLGDSALYLCASSLPGQGREKLFFGSGTQLSVL.